One and the same sample provided the 25 T cell receptor beta chains below, sequenced in a study of identical twins. TCRdb reanalysed the 5' RACE reads using MiXCR and keeps one entry per CDR3 protein. The table has 150,000 or so distinct CDR3 sequences, under 4.5% seen once. Specimen: memory T cells sorted from blood. These receptor sequences come from a young man in good health.

This clonotype was seen repeatedly, ten times or more. The V and J genes are TRBV28 and TRBJ2-3; possibly TRBD2 for D (5 bases). Trimming stripped 5 bases from V and 6 bases from J, with 9 bases between. The CDR3 has 12 amino acids. Germline CDR1 reads MDHEN; CDR2 reads SYDVKM. CDR3: CASSRGLDTQYF. The CDR3 DNA follows: TGTGCCAGCAGTCGCGGGTTGGATACGCAGTATTTT. Together with reference TRBV28 and TRBJ2-3, the CDR3 gives the full variable domain: DVKVTQSSRYLVKRTGEKVFLECVQDMDHENMFWYRQDPGLGLRLIYFSYDVKMKEKGDIPEGYSVSREKKERFSLILESASTNQTSMYLCASSRGLDTQYFGPGTRLTVL.

The rearrangement links TRBV7-2 to TRBJ2-7; D ambiguous. Per germline, CDR1 SGHTA and CDR2 FQGNSA. Deletions cut 1 base from V and 6 bases from J, with 13 bases between. The CDR3 runs to 14 residues. The CDR3 sequence is CASSLGPLVREQYF. The CDR3 bases are TGTGCCAGCAGCTTAGGTCCTTTAGTCCGCGAGCAGTACTTC.

This clonotype was recorded at least ten times. The chain recombines TRBV5-1 with TRBJ1-5; TRBD1 agrees at 8 bases. Trimming took 5 bases from V and 0 from J; bases not matched to a gene: 4. Germline assignment: CDR1 SGHRS and CDR2 YFSETQ. CDR3 size: 15 residues. This CDR3 reads CASRATGASNQPQHF. CDR3 coding DNA: TGCGCCAGCAGGGCGACAGGGGCTAGCAATCAGCCCCAGCATTTT. Full variable domain (remainder filled in from reference TRBV5-1 and TRBJ1-5): KAGVTQTPRYLIKTRGQQVTLSCSPISGHRSVSWYQQTPGQGLQFLFEYFSETQRNKGNFPGRFSGRQFSNSRSEMNVSTLELGDSALYLCASRATGASNQPQHFGDGTRLSIL.

This clonotype was seen repeatedly, ten times or more. The chain combines TRBV29-1 with TRBJ1-2; maybe TRBD1 (5 bases). V was trimmed by 7 bases and J by 5 bases, leaving 14 bases between them. Germline V gene lookup returns CDR1 SQVTM and CDR2 ANQGSEA. The CDR3 loop spans 12 amino acids. CDR3 bases: TGCAGCGCTGGTGGGACGGTTTATGGCTACACCTTC. Translated, it gives CSAGGTVYGYTF.

In its sample, this clonotype was seen a few times. The V gene is TRBV30, the J gene TRBJ2-7; D unclear. The V end lost 1 base, the J end lost 5 bases, and 6 bases lay between the germline ends. Germline CDR1 reads GTSNPN; CDR2 reads SVGIG (reference sequence). The CDR3 runs 11 residues. CDR3 loop: CAWSGADEQYF. The CDR3 nucleotides are TGTGCCTGGAGTGGGGCGGACGAGCAGTACTTC.

The table lists this clonotype with many counts. The chain employs TRBV7-9 and TRBJ2-1, with D possibly being TRBD1 or TRBD2 (5 bases each). Looked up from germline, CDR1 is SEHNR and CDR2 is FQNEAQ (reference sequence). V was clipped by 3 bases and J by 7 bases, with 16 bases between them. The CDR3 runs 15 residues. The CDR3 protein is CASSLDIGLTNEQFF. CDR3 sequence (DNA): TGTGCCAGCAGCTTGGACATAGGACTGACTAATGAGCAGTTCTTC.

This clonotype has ten or more counts. The rearrangement uses TRBV13 and TRBJ2-6; the D gene is possibly TRBD2 (6 bases). Germline V gene lookup returns CDR1 PRHDT and CDR2 FYEKMQ (reference sequence). The CDR3 sequence is 19 residues long. The V and J ends lost 4 bases and 0 bases respectively, with 19 bases between them. The CDR3 sequence is CASSSSGLSGFSGANVLTF. CDR3 coding DNA: TGTGCCAGCAGCTCATCAGGACTATCCGGCTTCTCTGGGGCCAACGTCCTGACTTTC.

This clonotype was seen at least ten times. This chain's CDR3 is CATSRVRGYNEQFF. CDR3 sequence (DNA): TGTGCCACCAGCAGAGTGCGAGGTTACAATGAGCAGTTCTTC. The rearrangement uses TRBV15 and TRBJ2-1; no firm D call. Looked up from germline, CDR1 is LNHNV and CDR2 is YYDKDF (reference sequence). Trimming removed 1 base from V and 4 bases from J, with 8 bases in between. The CDR3 is made up of 14 amino acids.

This clonotype was found many times. The chain recombines TRBV10-3 with TRBJ2-5, with D tentatively TRBD2 (5 bases). From germline, CDR1 is ENHRY and CDR2 SYGVKD. Trimming removed 4 bases at V and 1 base at J, with 7 bases between. The CDR3 runs to 13 residues. The CDR3 region is CAISAGIQETQYF. The CDR3, as DNA: TGTGCCATCAGTGCGGGGATCCAAGAGACCCAGTACTTC.

This clonotype was observed many times. The CDR3 loop reads CASSHAGTFNQPQHF. The CDR3, as DNA: TGCGCCAGCAGCCATGCCGGGACATTTAATCAGCCCCAGCATTTT. The gene calls are TRBV4-1 and TRBJ1-5, with D maybe TRBD1 (6 bases). CDR3 length: 15 residues. The V gene's germline CDR1 is MGHRA and CDR2 YSYEKL. V dropped 3 bases and J dropped 4 bases, with 13 bases sitting between them.

This clonotype was found a few times. The V gene is TRBV19, the J gene TRBJ2-5; no definite D call. CDR3 length: 13 amino acids. The germline V and J ends were trimmed by 3 bases and 5 bases, with 10 bases remaining between them. Per germline, CDR1 LNHDA and CDR2 SQIVND (reference sequence). In DNA form, the CDR3 reads TGTGCCAGTAGTATTCTCGGAATTGAGACCCAGTACTTC. Amino acids: CASSILGIETQYF. The full variable domain, with the rest looked up from reference TRBV19 and TRBJ2-5, is DGGITQSPKYLFRKEGQNVTLSCEQNLNHDAMYWYRQDPGQGLRLIYYSQIVNDFQKGDIAEGYSVSREKKESFPLTVTSAQKNPTAFYLCASSILGIETQYFGPGTRLLVL.

This clonotype was found many times. The chain couples TRBV14 to TRBJ2-5, with D hard to call. This CDR3 contains 13 residues. The germline V gene encodes CDR1 SGHDN and CDR2 FVKESK. V gave up 0 bases and J gave up 10 bases, with 12 bases separating them. DNA for the CDR3: TGTGCCAGCAGCCAAGAATTATTAGGCCGCCAGTACTTC. Translated, it gives CASSQELLGRQYF.

A few counts support this clonotype. The V gene is TRBV2, the J gene TRBJ2-1; 8 bases align to TRBD2. Germline CDR1 is SNHLY and CDR2 is FYNNEI. Germline trimming cut 7 bases from V and 0 bases from J; bases unmatched to any gene: 8. CDR3 length: 16 residues. CDR3 protein: CASTREGPSSYNEQFF. DNA for the CDR3: TGTGCCAGCACCCGGGAGGGCCCCAGCTCCTACAATGAGCAGTTCTTC.

Only a few counts were recorded for this clonotype. The rearrangement uses TRBV2 and TRBJ2-1; TRBD2 aligns across 7 bases. The V segment lost 6 bases and the J segment 6 bases; nucleotides outside the gene matches: 17. CDR1 is SNHLY, CDR2 FYNNEI, per germline. The CDR3 loop spans 17 amino acids. The CDR3 is CASSPLSGLVLVNEQFF. The DNA of the CDR3 is TGTGCCAGCAGCCCCCTCTCCGGACTAGTTTTAGTCAATGAGCAGTTCTTC.

At least ten counts were recorded for this clonotype. This chain links TRBV12-3 or TRBV12-4 with TRBJ1-1, with 11 bases matching TRBD1. The CDR3 extends over 15 amino acids. Unmatched junction bases numbered 4, after V lost 6 bases and J lost 1 base. CDR3 sequence: CASRTDRGQNTEAFF. DNA for the CDR3: TGTGCCAGCAGGACGGACAGGGGGCAGAACACTGAAGCTTTCTTT.

In its sample, this clonotype was seen many times. The rearrangement links TRBV4-1 to TRBJ2-6; D gene ambiguous. V dropped 2 bases and J dropped 2 bases, with 10 bases sitting between them. Looked up from germline, CDR1 is MGHRA and CDR2 is YSYEKL. The CDR3 loop spans 16 amino acids. CDR3: CASSQHWVTGANVLTF. For the CDR3, the DNA is TGCGCCAGCAGCCAACATTGGGTAACTGGGGCCAACGTCCTGACTTTC.

This clonotype has at least ten counts. The chain couples TRBV28 to TRBJ2-7; a weak D match, TRBD1 (6 bases). The germline V gene has CDR1 MDHEN and CDR2 SYDVKM. The CDR3 length is 13 residues. With 7 bases removed from V and 3 bases from J, the gap between germline ends came to 13 bases. The DNA for the CDR3 is TGTGCCAGCAACAGGGAAAGATTCTACGAGCAGTACTTC. Amino acids: CASNRERFYEQYF.

This clonotype has ten or more counts. This chain joins TRBV5-1 and TRBJ2-2; D perhaps matches TRBD2 (6 bases). The CDR3 contains 14 residues. Between the trimmed V and J ends, which lost 7 bases and 1 base, there was a span of 11 bases. Germline V gives CDR1 SGHRS, CDR2 YFSETQ. Here the CDR3 DNA reads TGCGCCAGCGGGGGGAACGGGAACACCGGGGAGCTGTTTTTT. This sequence encodes CASGGNGNTGELFF.

At least ten counts were recorded for this clonotype. The chain carries TRBV7-9 and TRBJ2-7; TRBD1 matches 10 bases. V gave up 2 bases and J gave up 2 bases; unmatched junction bases: 3. CDR3 length equals 15 residues. The germline CDR1 and CDR2 sequences are SEHNR and FQNEAQ (reference sequence). CDR3 nucleotide sequence: TGTGCCAGCAGCTTATTCGGGACAGGGGCCTACGAGCAGTACTTC. Amino acid sequence: CASSLFGTGAYEQYF.

This clonotype was seen a handful of times. The CDR3 DNA reads TGTGCCAGCAGCTTAGTTAGCCGGGGCGGTGGCTACACCTTC. Translated: CASSLVSRGGGYTF. V usage is TRBV7-2 and J usage is TRBJ1-2; possibly TRBD1 for D (5 bases). Germline CDR1 is SGHTA and CDR2 is FQGNSA. V lost 1 base and J 7 bases, leaving 13 bases between the germline ends. The CDR3 is 14 residues long.

This clonotype was counted many times. The rearrangement uses TRBV24-1 and TRBJ2-3; perhaps TRBD2 as D (6 bases). Germline CDR1 and CDR2: KGHDR and SFDVKD. The ends were cut back, 2 bases at V and 9 bases at J, with 20 bases in the middle. The CDR3 runs 16 residues. The CDR3 DNA is TGTGCCACCAGTGATTCGGGCAGATGGGGGGACGGGACGCAGTATTTT. Translating gives CATSDSGRWGDGTQYF.

This clonotype was seen many times. This rearrangement joins TRBV6-1 to TRBJ2-6; D uncertain. The V gene lost 8 bases and the J gene lost 1 base, with 12 bases spanning the gap. CDR1 and CDR2 from the germline V gene are MNHNS and SASEGT. The CDR3 runs to 15 residues. CDR3 coding DNA: TGTGCCAGCTCCGGGTTTCAGTCTGGGGCCAACGTCCTGACTTTC. Its protein is CASSGFQSGANVLTF.

This clonotype was seen repeatedly, ten times or more. This chain links TRBV12-3 or TRBV12-4 with TRBJ1-1, with D uncertain. V was shortened by 2 bases and J by 5 bases, with 6 bases between the two germline ends. CDR3 length: 12 residues. This CDR3 is CASSLSGTEAFF. CDR3 nucleotide sequence: TGTGCCAGCAGTTTATCCGGTACTGAAGCTTTCTTT.

This clonotype was found many times. The chain joins TRBV13 to TRBJ1-1; 7 nucleotides agree with TRBD1. V lost 1 base, J lost 10 bases, and 3 bases stayed unmatched. CDR3 length: 12 amino acids. CDR1 and CDR2 from the germline V gene are PRHDT and FYEKMQ (reference sequence). The CDR3: CASSLVRGLAFF. In nucleotides, the CDR3 is TGTGCCAGCAGCTTAGTCAGGGGGTTAGCTTTCTTT. The full variable domain, completed using reference TRBV13 and TRBJ1-1, is AAGVIQSPRHLIKEKRETATLKCYPIPRHDTVYWYQQGPGQDPQFLISFYEKMQSDKGSIPDRFSAQQFSDYHSELNMSSLELGDSALYFCASSLVRGLAFFGQGTRLTVV.

This clonotype was observed at least ten times. The V and J genes are TRBV10-3 and TRBJ2-4; TRBD1 is a possible D gene (5 bases). V lost 3 bases and J lost 8, with 11 bases in between. Germline-derived CDR1 and CDR2 are ENHRY and SYGVKD. The CDR3 length is 13 residues. This chain's CDR3 is CAISDQTADIQYF. DNA of the CDR3: TGTGCCATCAGTGACCAGACAGCTGACATTCAGTACTTC.